One and the same sample provided the 29 T cell receptor beta chains below, sequenced in a study of blood T cell repertoires in COVID-19. TCRdb's copy holds only in-frame clones and misses some; the assay was immunoSEQ multiplex PCR. The table has about 140,000 clones, roughly 79% seen once; the top ten hold around 8.4%. The sequencing sample was made of peripheral blood. These receptors all come from a human donor in a cohort sampled during active COVID-19.

This chain connects TRBV15 to TRBJ2-7; 12 nucleotides line up with TRBD2. The germline gives CDR1 LNHNV, CDR2 YYDKDF (reference sequence). Unmatched junction bases numbered 9, after V lost 5 bases and J lost 4 bases. CDR3 length equals 16 residues. The CDR3 reads CATSFRLAGEGYEQYF. CDR3 DNA sequence: TGTGCCACCAGCTTCCGACTAGCGGGAGAGGGATACGAGCAGTACTTC.

The J gene is TRBJ1-5, the V gene TRBV6-2 or TRBV6-3; 9 positions match TRBD1. This CDR3 has 19 amino acids. Unmatched junction bases numbered 15, after V lost 5 bases and J lost 1 base. The germline gives CDR1 MNHEY, CDR2 SVGEGT. CDR3 sequence reads: CASSRPGQGFYLSNQPQHF. In nucleotides, the CDR3 is TGTGCCAGCAGTAGACCGGGACAGGGCTTCTATCTGAGCAATCAGCCCCAGCATTTT.

J is TRBJ1-2 and V is TRBV7-9; 7 bases are shared with TRBD1. V was pared by 3 bases and J by 7 bases, with 2 bases of the junction left unmatched. Germline V gives CDR1 SEHNR, CDR2 FQNEAQ (reference sequence). The CDR3 consists of 12 residues. This chain's CDR3 is CASSLTGSGYTF. CDR3 in DNA: TGTGCCAGCAGCTTGACAGGGTCTGGCTACACCTTC.

This chain joins TRBV27 and TRBJ2-5; D perhaps matches TRBD1 (6 bases). V gave up 5 bases and J gave up 3 bases, with 16 bases separating them. From germline, CDR1 is MNHEY and CDR2 SMNVEV (reference sequence). The CDR3 loop spans 15 amino acids. The CDR3 DNA reads TGTGCCAGCAGTACAAGAACAGGGTTTGAAGAGACCCAGTACTTC. It translates to CASSTRTGFEETQYF.

This clone was counted ten times or more. The chain combines TRBV19 with TRBJ1-2, with 7 bases aligning to TRBD1. The CDR3 is 16 amino acids. After removal of 5 bases from V and 4 bases from J, the junction contained 13 bases not matched to a gene. In germline, CDR1 is LNHDA, CDR2 SQIVND (reference sequence). The CDR3 DNA follows: TGTGCCAGTAGTTCTTTCTTTTTGGGACAGACCTATGGCTACACCTTC. As protein: CASSSFFLGQTYGYTF. Based on the CDR3 plus reference TRBV19 and TRBJ1-2, the full variable domain is DGGITQSPKYLFRKEGQNVTLSCEQNLNHDAMYWYRQDPGQGLRLIYYSQIVNDFQKGDIAEGYSVSREKKESFPLTVTSAQKNPTAFYLCASSSFFLGQTYGYTFGSGTRLTVV.

The rearrangement joins TRBV6-6 to TRBJ2-1; D uncertain. CDR1 and CDR2 (germline): MNHNY, SVGAGI (reference sequence). CDR3 size: 18 residues. Trimming removed 6 bases at V and 0 bases at J, with 21 bases between. The CDR3 reads CASRRPPLAESSYNEQFF. As DNA, the CDR3 is TGTGCCAGCAGGCGACCCCCTTTAGCCGAGAGCTCCTACAATGAGCAGTTCTTC.

The gene calls are TRBV18 and TRBJ2-7, with D possibly TRBD1 on 6 matching bases. The V gene lost 2 bases and the J gene lost 5 bases, with 13 bases spanning the gap. This CDR3 region has 14 residues. From germline, CDR1 is KGHSH and CDR2 LQKENI. CDR3 DNA sequence: TGTGCCAGCTCACCATACGAGACAGGCCACGAGCAGTACTTC. Amino acid sequence: CASSPYETGHEQYF.

The chain is built from TRBV7-2 and TRBJ2-5; 11 nucleotides match TRBD2. This CDR3 region has 16 residues. Germline trimming cut 5 bases from V and 1 base from J; bases unmatched to any gene: 6. Germline V lookup: CDR1 SGHTA, CDR2 FQGNSA. The CDR3: CASSLISGRAQETQYF. The CDR3, as DNA: TGTGCCAGCAGCCTGATTAGCGGGAGGGCCCAAGAGACCCAGTACTTC.

The V and J genes are TRBV15 and TRBJ2-7; maybe TRBD2 (6 bases). The V and J ends lost 2 bases and 2 bases respectively, with 19 bases between them. Germline assignment: CDR1 LNHNV and CDR2 YYDKDF (reference sequence). CDR3 length: 17 residues. The CDR3 reads CATSRPNTLLATYEQYF. As DNA, the CDR3 is TGTGCCACCAGCAGACCTAATACCCTTCTAGCGACCTACGAGCAGTACTTC.

The chain combines TRBV2 with TRBJ1-2; no reliable D call. Trimming shortened V by 3 bases and J by 4 bases, and 6 bases separated the two germline ends. Germline V lookup: CDR1 SNHLY, CDR2 FYNNEI. The length of the CDR3 is 12 residues. The CDR3 nucleotides are TGTGCCAGCAGTGATCGGAGCTATGGCTACACCTTC. It codes for CASSDRSYGYTF.

The chain employs TRBV28 and TRBJ2-5; 7 nucleotides line up with TRBD2. J lost 5 bases, V lost 5 bases, and 11 bases had no gene match. The CDR3 spans 15 residues. Germline lookup yields CDR1 MDHEN and CDR2 SYDVKM. The CDR3 DNA reads as TGTGCCAGCAGTCCGTCTCGGGGCGGGAGTGAGACCCAGTACTTC. Translating gives CASSPSRGGSETQYF.

This chain joins TRBV28 and TRBJ1-2; D might be TRBD1 (6 bases). CDR3 length: 14 residues. V lost 2 bases to trimming and J lost 6 bases, with 13 bases between them. Germline-derived CDR1 and CDR2 are MDHEN and SYDVKM. CDR3 amino acids: CASSLDGQIDGYTF. CDR3 in DNA: TGTGCCAGCAGTTTAGACGGACAGATCGATGGCTACACCTTC.

The CDR3 is CASSIRLAGGVAYEQYF. The CDR3 DNA reads as TGTGCCAGTAGTATCCGACTAGCGGGAGGGGTAGCCTACGAGCAGTACTTC. The chain combines TRBV19 with TRBJ2-7, with 14 bases identical to TRBD2. The V segment lost 3 bases and the J segment 2 bases; nucleotides outside the gene matches: 6. This CDR3 is built from 17 residues. Germline assignment: CDR1 LNHDA and CDR2 SQIVND (reference sequence).

In this sample, this clone turned up many times. The gene calls are TRBV9 and TRBJ2-5; 8 positions agree with TRBD2. CDR3 length: 14 residues. The V gene end was trimmed by 7 bases and the J gene end by 4 bases; junction bases not matched to a gene: 9. The V gene's germline CDR1 is SGDLS and CDR2 YYNGEE. The CDR3 reads CASGAGDLRETQYF. DNA for the CDR3: TGTGCCAGCGGAGCGGGGGATTTAAGAGAGACCCAGTACTTC.

In DNA form, the CDR3 reads TGTGCCAGCAGCGTAGGATTTAGGGGGCCGGTCACTGAAGCTTTCTTT. Encoded protein: CASSVGFRGPVTEAFF. This rearrangement joins TRBV9 to TRBJ1-1; 7 nucleotides match TRBD1. In germline, CDR1 is SGDLS, CDR2 YYNGEE. The CDR3 length is 16 residues. The trim removed 0 bases at V and 4 bases at J, leaving 9 bases unmatched.

The chain has TRBV28 and TRBJ1-1, with TRBD1 as a possible D gene (6 bases). Germline-derived CDR1 and CDR2 are MDHEN and SYDVKM. V was pared by 7 bases and J by 5 bases, with 14 bases between. The CDR3 loop spans 13 amino acids. CDR3 sequence reads: CASTGGAGTEAFF. CDR3 DNA sequence: TGTGCCAGCACGGGGGGCGCAGGGACTGAAGCTTTCTTT.

The chain links TRBV6-6 to TRBJ2-7, with TRBD2 matching over 11 bases. The germline gives CDR1 MNHNY, CDR2 SVGAGI (reference sequence). The CDR3 consists of 15 residues. With V trimmed by 6 bases and J by 7 bases, 11 bases remained unmatched. CDR3 bases: TGTGCCAGCAGCCCCGGGACTAGCGGCCTTGGGGAGCAGTACTTC. The encoded protein is CASSPGTSGLGEQYF.

This clone has just one count. This chain uses TRBV7-9 with TRBJ1-3; TRBD1 might be the D (6 bases). Germline CDR1 reads SEHNR; CDR2 reads FQNEAQ (reference sequence). Trimming shortened V by 5 bases and J by 1 base, and 15 bases separated the two germline ends. The CDR3 totals 16 residues. The CDR3 DNA reads TGTGCCAGCAGCCCCAAGGGGGTAGAATCTGGAAACACCATATATTTT. Translating gives CASSPKGVESGNTIYF.

This chain links TRBV27 with TRBJ1-6; no clear D. This CDR3 has 13 amino acids. V was shortened by 1 base and J by 7 bases, with 5 bases between the two germline ends. The germline CDR1 and CDR2 sequences are MNHEY and SMNVEV (reference sequence). This CDR3 reads CASSLFVNSPLHF. DNA for the CDR3: TGTGCCAGCAGTTTATTTGTAAATTCACCCCTCCACTTT.

In its sample, this clone was seen a few times. V and J are TRBV19 and TRBJ2-5; 8 bases fit TRBD2. CDR3 size: 14 residues. Germline CDR1 and CDR2: LNHDA and SQIVND (reference sequence). After removal of 4 bases from V and 4 bases from J, the junction contained 5 bases not matched to a gene. CDR3: CASSTWLAGETQYF. The CDR3 coding sequence is TGTGCCAGTAGTACTTGGCTAGCGGGAGAGACCCAGTACTTC.

The chain employs TRBV6-6 and TRBJ2-7; 10 bases are a match to TRBD1. The CDR3 consists of 15 residues. CDR1 is MNHNY and CDR2 is SVGAGI in the germline V gene (reference sequence). The V gene end was trimmed by 6 bases and the J gene end by 3 bases; junction bases not matched to a gene: 8. CDR3 amino acids: CASRDGTGANYEQYF. For the CDR3, the DNA is TGTGCCAGCAGGGACGGGACAGGGGCGAACTACGAGCAGTACTTC.

This rearrangement joins TRBV7-3 to TRBJ1-6; possibly TRBD1 for D (6 bases). Germline CDR1 is SGHTA and CDR2 is FQGTGA. The CDR3 loop spans 14 amino acids. V lost 2 bases, J lost 7 bases, and 9 bases lay in between. DNA of the CDR3: TGTGCCAGCAGCTTATTACAGGGCAATTCACCCCTCCACTTT. Its translation: CASSLLQGNSPLHF. The variable domain in full, completed from reference TRBV7-3 and TRBJ1-6, reads GAGVSQTPSNKVTEKGKYVELRCDPISGHTALYWYRQSLGQGPEFLIYFQGTGAADDSGLPNDRFFAVRPEGSVSTLKIQRTERGDSAVYLCASSLLQGNSPLHFGNGTRLTVT.

The chain joins TRBV6-5 to TRBJ2-7, with TRBD2 matching over 10 bases. The CDR3 runs 15 residues. Germline V gene lookup returns CDR1 MNHEY and CDR2 SVGAGI. The V segment lost 2 bases and the J segment 2 bases; nucleotides outside the gene matches: 3. This CDR3 is CASSYTSGVAYEQYF. The CDR3 DNA reads as TGTGCCAGCAGTTACACTAGCGGGGTAGCCTACGAGCAGTACTTC.

This chain links TRBV10-3 with TRBJ2-7, with 10 positions matching TRBD1. The ends lost 4 bases at V and 4 bases at J; junction bases unmatched: 10. The CDR3 covers 16 residues. Per germline, CDR1 ENHRY and CDR2 SYGVKD. The DNA for the CDR3 is TGTGCCATCAGTGCCCCGCCGGGACAGGGGTCGTACGAGCAGTACTTC. Its translation is CAISAPPGQGSYEQYF.

This clone was seen a single time. The chain links TRBV27 to TRBJ2-3, with D tentatively TRBD1 (6 bases). The ends were cut back, 4 bases at V and 0 bases at J, with 26 bases in the middle. Germline CDR1 and CDR2: MNHEY and SMNVEV (reference sequence). This CDR3 has 20 residues. The CDR3 is CASSSGPWGRIEGSTDTQYF. In DNA form, the CDR3 reads TGTGCCAGCAGTTCCGGCCCGTGGGGGCGGATTGAGGGCAGCACAGATACGCAGTATTTT.

The V and J genes are TRBV20-1 and TRBJ1-5; D gene unclear. Trimming left V 3 bases short and J 6 bases short, with 9 bases between. This CDR3 spans 12 amino acids. CDR1 DFQATT and CDR2 SNEGSKA come from the germline V gene (reference sequence). CDR3 region: CSASFGVQPQHF. CDR3 sequence (DNA): TGCAGTGCTAGTTTCGGTGTTCAGCCCCAGCATTTT.

The genes are TRBV19 and TRBJ2-7; perhaps TRBD2 as D (5 bases). Looked up from germline, CDR1 is LNHDA and CDR2 is SQIVND (reference sequence). V was shortened by 5 bases and J by 5 bases, with 16 bases between the two germline ends. The CDR3 length is 14 residues. The CDR3, as DNA: TGTGCCAGTAGTTTAGCGCCTCACAGCAACGAGCAGTACTTC. It codes for CASSLAPHSNEQYF.

This clone was detected once. The chain combines TRBV28 with TRBJ1-4; D perhaps matches TRBD1 (6 bases). The CDR3 consists of 13 residues. Germline V gene lookup returns CDR1 MDHEN and CDR2 SYDVKM. Trimming left V 5 bases short and J 11 bases short, with 15 bases between. The CDR3 DNA reads as TGTGCCAGCAGTGTCGGACAGAAAGATAAACTGTTTTTT. As protein: CASSVGQKDKLFF.

As to this clone: Other nucleotide sequences in the sample specify the same CDR3. V usage is TRBV5-1 and J usage is TRBJ2-5; TRBD2 matches at 8 bases. Trimming at V came to 0 bases and at J to 1 base, leaving 2 bases not matched to a gene. The CDR3 is 15 amino acids. In germline, CDR1 is SGHRS, CDR2 YFSETQ. The CDR3 is CASSLAGTSQETQYF. The DNA for the CDR3 is TGCGCCAGCAGCTTGGCCGGGACTAGCCAAGAGACCCAGTACTTC.